Shown below are 4 T cell receptor beta chains from a single sample sequenced in a study of cytomegalovirus exposure and HLA in healthy donors. A multiplex PCR was run with 60 Vbeta primers and 13 Jbeta primers. This table comes from immunoSEQ multiplex PCR, and its TCRdb copy is limited to in-frame clones, with some not included. The profile shows 80,000 or so clones, roughly two thirds of them singletons. The sample taken for sequencing was PBMCs. The receptors shown here come from a woman aged 45-60 years in good health and CMV-seropositive.

This chain uses TRBV5-6 with TRBJ2-7, with 7 positions matching TRBD2. This CDR3 region has 14 residues. V shed 0 bases and J 2 bases; nucleotides not matched to a gene: 2. The germline V gene encodes CDR1 SGHDT and CDR2 YYEEEE. CDR3: CASSLVAGAYEQYF. The CDR3 DNA reads TGTGCCAGCAGCTTGGTGGCGGGGGCCTACGAGCAGTACTTC.

Notes on this clone: Other DNA sequences of this sample code for an identical CDR3. The V call is TRBV7-2, the J call TRBJ1-1; unclear D gene. The CDR3 covers 13 residues. Germline V gene lookup returns CDR1 SGHTA and CDR2 FQGNSA. The V end lost 2 bases, the J end lost 0 bases, and 4 bases lay between the germline ends. For the CDR3, the DNA is TGTGCCAGCAGCTTAATCGTGAACACTGAAGCTTTCTTT. Translated: CASSLIVNTEAFF. The full variable domain, completed using reference TRBV7-2 and TRBJ1-1, is GAGVSQSPSNKVTEKGKDVELRCDPISGHTALYWYRQSLGQGLEFLIYFQGNSAPDKSGLPSDRFSAERTGGSVSTLTIQRTQQEDSAVYLCASSLIVNTEAFFGQGTRLTVV.

The chain uses TRBV19 and TRBJ2-6, with TRBD1 as a possible D gene (6 bases). Germline V lookup: CDR1 LNHDA, CDR2 SQIVND (reference sequence). V lost 6 bases and J lost 1, with 10 bases in between. CDR3 length: 15 amino acids. The CDR3 reads CASSMGHSGANVLTF. Written as DNA, the CDR3 is TGTGCCAGTAGCATGGGACATTCTGGGGCCAACGTCCTGACTTTC.

This clone was seen more than once but under ten times. V usage is TRBV27 and J usage is TRBJ2-3; TRBD2 matches at 8 bases. J was trimmed by 3 bases and V by 5 bases; bases with no gene match: 13. The CDR3 extends over 17 amino acids. Germline assignment: CDR1 MNHEY and CDR2 SMNVEV (reference sequence). This CDR3 reads CASSALIGGVGTDTQYF. CDR3 DNA: TGTGCCAGCAGTGCTTTAATCGGGGGGGTTGGGACAGATACGCAGTATTTT.